This TCR beta chain derives from a study of cytomegalovirus exposure and HLA in healthy donors. Overall study findings and caveats: Most CMV-associated TCR beta chains were later found to appear HLA-restricted.

In the case of this clone: No antigen is known for it.

In the PCR, 60 Vbeta and 13 Jbeta primers were used. This table comes from immunoSEQ multiplex PCR, and its TCRdb copy is limited to in-frame clones, with some not included. This sample carries about 160,000 clones, 65% to 80% of them seen once, and the ten largest clones take around 3%. Germline lookup yields CDR1 SGHAT and CDR2 FQNNGV. This CDR3 is 14 amino acids long. V dropped 3 bases and J dropped 5; count of bases not matched to a gene: 5. V usage is TRBV11-2 and J usage is TRBJ2-3, with 7 bases matching TRBD2. Sequenced: PBMCs. The sequence derives from a woman aged 50 to 60 in good health and CMV-seropositive. The CDR3 region has the DNA TGTGCCAGCAGCTTGGGCAGGGAGGGAGATACGCAGTATTTT. The encoded protein is CASSLGREGDTQYF.